Listed below are T cell receptor beta chains from one sample, sequenced in a study of identical twins. MiXCR, run by TCRdb on the 5' RACE reads, gives a single entry per CDR3 protein. The sample comprises about 890,000 distinct CDR3 sequences, approximately 13% of which are singletons, and 1.5% to 2% rests with the top ten. These sequences were also reported in another study, on yellow fever vaccine responses in identical twins.

The sample taken for sequencing was PBMCs. The source is a young woman in good health. The CDR3 runs from the conserved cysteine through the conserved F or W. D genes are given only for firm matches. Clone size is shown for a subset of rows, as once, few, many or a class of expanded clone.

cdr3_length,v_call,d_call,clone_size,j_call,cdr3_nt,cdr3_aa
13,TRBV10-3,-,few,TRBJ2-5,TGTGCCATCAGTCCGGGCTTAGGGGAGACCCAGTACTTC,CAISPGLGETQYF
12,TRBV2,-,-,TRBJ2-2,TGTGCCAGCAGTAATTATACCGGGGAGCTGTTTTTT,CASSNYTGELFF
13,TRBV27,-,-,TRBJ2-7,TGTGCCAGCCGCTTCGACGGGCCCTACGAGCAGTACTTC,CASRFDGPYEQYF
14,TRBV12-5,TRBD2,-,TRBJ2-1,TGTGCTAGTGGTTGGGGGGGGATCTCAGGAGAGCAGTTCTTC,CASGWGGISGEQFF
19,TRBV4-2,TRBD1,-,TRBJ1-2,TGTGCCAGCAGGCCTTCTTTTTCGGGACAGGGGGTATATTACTATGGCTACACCTTC,CASRPSFSGQGVYYYGYTF
14,TRBV15,-,few,TRBJ2-5,TGTGCCACCAGAGGGTGGGGGGCCCAAGAGACCCAGTACTTC,CATRGWGAQETQYF
12,TRBV24-1,-,few,TRBJ2-1,TGTGCCACCAGTGACAGGGACAATGAGCAGTTCTTC,CATSDRDNEQFF
16,TRBV5-1,-,-,TRBJ1-1,TGCGCCAGCAGCTTGGTAGGCAGTACATGGGACACTGAAGCTTTCTTT,CASSLVGSTWDTEAFF
12,TRBV5-1,-,few,TRBJ1-1,TGCGCCAGCAGCTCCCCGGCAGGAGAGGCTTTCTTT,CASSSPAGEAFF
17,TRBV5-4,TRBD2,-,TRBJ2-5,TGTGCCAGCAGCTTGGCCTTAGGGCGGGAGGGCCAAGAGACCCAGTACTTC,CASSLALGREGQETQYF
15,TRBV5-1,TRBD1,many,TRBJ2-3,TGCGCCAGCAGCTCCCGGGACAGAAGCACAGATACGCAGTATTTT,CASSSRDRSTDTQYF
18,TRBV4-1,TRBD1,few,TRBJ2-2,TGCGCCAGCAGCCGTCAACTCCAATCAGGGGGCAGCACCGGGGAGCTGTTTTTT,CASSRQLQSGGSTGELFF
18,TRBV24-1,TRBD2,few,TRBJ2-1,TGTGCCACCAGTGATACATCGGGACTAGCGGGCGATTACAATGAGCAGTTCTTC,CATSDTSGLAGDYNEQFF
15,TRBV7-8,-,-,TRBJ2-7,TGTGCCAGCAGCCTCAGATCAAGTTCTATCTACGAGCAGTACTTC,CASSLRSSSIYEQYF
10,TRBV20-1,-,many,TRBJ2-5,TGCAGTGCTAGGGGGGAGACCCAGTACTTC,CSARGETQYF
15,TRBV18,TRBD2,-,TRBJ2-2,TGTGCCAGCTCACCGCGGGAGGACTACACCGGGGAGCTGTTTTTT,CASSPREDYTGELFF